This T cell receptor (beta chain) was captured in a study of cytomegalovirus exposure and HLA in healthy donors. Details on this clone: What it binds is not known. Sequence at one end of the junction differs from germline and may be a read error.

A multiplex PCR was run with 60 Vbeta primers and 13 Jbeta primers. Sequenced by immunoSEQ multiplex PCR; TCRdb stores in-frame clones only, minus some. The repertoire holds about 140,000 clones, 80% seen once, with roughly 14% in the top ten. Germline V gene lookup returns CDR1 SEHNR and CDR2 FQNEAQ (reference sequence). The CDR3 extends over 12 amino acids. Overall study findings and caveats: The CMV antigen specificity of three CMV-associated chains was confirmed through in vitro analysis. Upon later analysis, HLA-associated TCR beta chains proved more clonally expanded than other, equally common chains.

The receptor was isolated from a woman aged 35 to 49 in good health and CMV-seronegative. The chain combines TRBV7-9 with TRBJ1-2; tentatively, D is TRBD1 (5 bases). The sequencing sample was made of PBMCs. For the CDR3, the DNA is TGTTCCAGCAGCTTAGACAGCTATGGCTACACCTTC. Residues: CSSSLDSYGYTF.